Listed below are T cell receptor beta chains from one sample, sequenced in a study of identical twins. One entry per CDR3 protein results from TCRdb running MiXCR on the 5' RACE reads. Of 200,000 to 250,000 distinct CDR3 sequences in the sample, approximately 7% were seen once. These same records also appear under a second study, on yellow fever vaccine responses in identical twins.

Material for sequencing was memory (CD45RO+) T cells sorted from blood. These receptors were obtained from a woman under 30 in good health. The CDR3 runs from the conserved cysteine through the conserved F or W. The D gene is left open where the match is weak. Clone size, where shown, is once, few, many, or a class for clones that have expanded.

j_call	d_call	clone_size	v_call	cdr3_aa	cdr3_nt
TRBJ2-3	-	few	TRBV6-5	CASSYSRTYPPGYQPDTQYF	TGTGCCAGCAGTTACTCGCGTACCTACCCCCCAGGCTACCAGCCAGATACGCAGTATTTT
TRBJ2-3	-	many	TRBV12-3/TRBV12-4	CASSSMKRTDTQYF	TGTGCCAGCAGTTCCATGAAGAGAACAGATACGCAGTATTTT
TRBJ2-2	-	few	TRBV5-5	CASSLEQDSNTGELFF	TGTGCCAGCAGCTTGGAACAGGACTCGAACACCGGGGAGCTGTTTTTT
TRBJ2-1	TRBD2	many	TRBV6-5	CASSYSGSSYNEQFF	TGTGCCAGCAGCTATAGCGGGAGTTCTTACAATGAGCAGTTCTTC
TRBJ2-7	-	-	TRBV27	CASSLGELPYEQYF	TGTGCCAGCAGTTTAGGGGAGCTTCCCTACGAGCAGTACTTC
TRBJ2-5	-	-	TRBV3-1	CASSQETLGLELYF	TGTGCCAGCAGCCAAGAAACTTTGGGACTTGAATTGTACTTC
TRBJ2-3	-	-	TRBV15	CATSRDPGHTDTQYF	TGTGCCACCAGCAGAGACCCGGGGCACACAGATACGCAGTATTTT
TRBJ2-5	TRBD2	few	TRBV5-6	CASSLGFEAGGGETQYF	TGTGCCAGCAGCTTGGGTTTCGAAGCGGGAGGGGGTGAGACCCAGTACTTC
TRBJ2-1	TRBD1	-	TRBV7-2	CASSLVSDRSQEHEQFF	TGTGCCAGCAGCTTAGTCTCGGACAGGTCCCAAGAGCATGAGCAGTTCTTC
TRBJ2-4	-	-	TRBV2	CACGLERDIQYF	TGTGCCTGCGGACTGGAAAGAGACATTCAGTACTTC
TRBJ2-1	TRBD1	-	TRBV20-1	CSATGGLVNEQFF	TGCAGTGCTACAGGGGGCCTGGTAAATGAGCAGTTCTTC
TRBJ2-1	TRBD2	many	TRBV29-1	CSGEKTSGSLVANEQFF	TGCAGCGGGGAAAAGACTAGCGGGAGTCTCGTTGCCAATGAGCAGTTCTTC
TRBJ2-3	-	-	TRBV6-4	CASSEGRSSSTDTQYF	TGTGCCAGCAGTGAGGGACGATCGTCTAGCACAGATACGCAGTATTTT
TRBJ1-1	-	-	TRBV18	CASSPVMGYTEAFF	TGTGCCAGCTCACCAGTAATGGGGTACACTGAAGCTTTCTTT
TRBJ2-7	-	-	TRBV3-1	CASSQESTGPEGGEQYF	TGTGCCAGCAGCCAAGAGTCAACGGGACCAGAAGGAGGCGAGCAGTACTTC
TRBJ2-2	-	few	TRBV27	CAVKAGARIGELFF	TGTGCCGTGAAGGCGGGGGCGCGGATCGGGGAGCTGTTTTTT
TRBJ2-7	-	few	TRBV6-1	CASSRGRDYEQYF	TGTGCCAGCAGTCGGGGACGGGACTACGAGCAGTACTTC
TRBJ1-1	TRBD1	few	TRBV4-1	CASSQDWPPGQGRWNTEAFF	TGCGCCAGCAGCCAAGATTGGCCCCCGGGACAGGGAAGATGGAACACTGAAGCTTTCTTT
TRBJ2-3	-	-	TRBV20-1	CSAGGPDTQYF	TGCAGTGCCGGCGGACCCGATACGCAGTATTTT
TRBJ2-3	TRBD2	-	TRBV27	CASSLSIAGGVTDTQYF	TGTGCCAGCAGTTTATCGATAGCGGGGGGCGTCACAGATACGCAGTATTTT
TRBJ2-3	TRBD1	-	TRBV5-8	CASSWGQTTSTDTQYF	TGTGCCAGCAGCTGGGGACAGACTACTAGCACAGATACGCAGTATTTT
TRBJ2-1	TRBD1	-	TRBV7-9	CASSYWTGGNNEQFF	TGTGCCAGCAGCTACTGGACAGGGGGAAACAATGAGCAGTTCTTC
TRBJ2-1	-	-	TRBV28	CASSMGLKPNEQFF	TGTGCCAGCAGTATGGGACTTAAACCCAATGAGCAGTTCTTC
TRBJ2-2	-	few	TRBV11-2	CASSPRKWGTPNTGELFF	TGTGCCAGCAGCCCGAGAAAGTGGGGGACACCGAACACCGGGGAGCTGTTTTTT
TRBJ1-4	-	-	TRBV28	CASSKWGATNEKLFF	TGTGCCAGCAGCAAATGGGGGGCAACTAATGAAAAACTGTTTTTT
TRBJ2-3	TRBD2	-	TRBV25-1	CASSGTSADTQYF	TGTGCCAGCAGTGGGACTAGCGCAGATACGCAGTATTTT
TRBJ1-1	-	many	TRBV5-1	CASSLVSANTEAFF	TGCGCCAGCAGCTTGGTTTCAGCGAACACTGAAGCTTTCTTT
TRBJ2-2	-	many	TRBV10-3	CAIRPGQRTYGELFF	TGTGCCATCAGACCGGGACAAAGAACATACGGGGAGCTGTTTTTT
TRBJ2-1	TRBD2	few	TRBV11-2	CASSLDLLAGGTNEQFF	TGTGCCAGCAGCTTAGATCTCCTAGCGGGAGGGACCAATGAGCAGTTCTTC
TRBJ2-6	-	-	TRBV2	CASGARGSPSGANVLTF	TGTGCCAGCGGTGCCCGGGGCAGCCCATCTGGGGCCAACGTCCTGACTTTC
TRBJ1-2	-	-	TRBV27	CASSLSRSPYGYTF	TGTGCCAGCAGTTTATCCCGCAGTCCGTATGGCTACACCTTC
TRBJ1-2	TRBD1	few	TRBV19	CASSWTGATGYTF	TGTGCCAGTAGCTGGACAGGGGCTACGGGCTACACCTTC
TRBJ2-5	-	many	TRBV3-1	CASSSWESNQETQYF	TGTGCCAGCAGCAGCTGGGAGTCCAATCAAGAGACCCAGTACTTC
TRBJ2-6	-	few	TRBV25-1	CASSEFRAPGANVLTF	TGTGCCAGCAGTGAATTTAGGGCCCCTGGGGCCAACGTCCTGACTTTC
TRBJ2-6	-	-	TRBV2	CASSAWSGANVLTF	TGTGCCAGCAGTGCTTGGTCTGGGGCCAACGTCCTGACTTTC
TRBJ2-1	TRBD2	few	TRBV5-1	CASSLFSGGAWNEQFF	TGCGCCAGCAGCTTGTTTAGCGGGGGGGCATGGAATGAGCAGTTCTTC
TRBJ2-3	-	few	TRBV27	CASSLSGEGTQYF	TGTGCCAGCAGTTTATCGGGTGAGGGTACGCAGTATTTT
TRBJ1-2	TRBD1	-	TRBV5-6	CASSLRDRVAF	TGTGCCAGCAGCCTGAGGGACAGGGTAGCCTTC
TRBJ2-7	-	many	TRBV5-1	CASSITGGAYEQYF	TGCGCCAGCAGCATAACCGGAGGGGCCTACGAGCAGTACTTC
TRBJ1-1	-	many	TRBV5-1	CASSLKPGNTEAFF	TGCGCCAGCAGCTTAAAACCAGGAAACACTGAAGCTTTCTTT
TRBJ1-2	TRBD1	-	TRBV7-9	CASSYRTGSFSAF	TGTGCCAGCAGCTATAGGACAGGGTCATTCTCTGCCTTC
TRBJ2-6	-	-	TRBV5-1	CASSLGLESGANVLTF	TGCGCCAGCAGCTTGGGACTAGAATCTGGGGCCAACGTCCTGACTTTC
TRBJ1-1	TRBD1	few	TRBV12-3/TRBV12-4	CASSVPDRGRTEAFF	TGTGCCAGCAGCGTCCCCGACAGGGGGAGGACTGAAGCTTTCTTT
TRBJ2-1	TRBD2	few	TRBV5-1	CASSLDVTSAFNEQFF	TGCGCCAGCAGCTTGGATGTGACTAGCGCCTTCAATGAGCAGTTCTTC
TRBJ2-1	TRBD2	few	TRBV25-1	CATTDPTSGLNNEQFF	TGTGCCACCACGGACCCCACTAGCGGGTTAAACAATGAGCAGTTCTTC
TRBJ2-3	-	many	TRBV20-1	CSAERATDTQYF	TGCAGTGCTGAGCGGGCCACAGATACGCAGTATTTT
TRBJ2-2	TRBD2	few	TRBV12-3/TRBV12-4	CASSLRSSGQNTGELFF	TGTGCCAGCAGTTTAAGGTCTAGCGGACAAAACACCGGGGAGCTGTTTTTT